A single sample is the source of the 13 T cell receptor beta chains below, sequenced in a study of breast tumors, draining lymph nodes, adjacent tissues. TCRdb reprocessed the multiplex PCR reads with MiXCR, giving one entry per CDR3 protein. The sample has 20,000 to 25,000 distinct CDR3 sequences, 50% seen once. What was sequenced was breast tumor tissue. The receptors come from a female donor with breast cancer. Some clones in this sample may be carry-over from other donors' samples.

In its sample, this clonotype was seen many times. The gene calls are TRBV12-3 or TRBV12-4 and TRBJ2-5, with D uncertain. The CDR3 runs 13 residues. Trimming took off 7 bases at V and 1 base at J, with 10 bases between the two ends. The CDR3 sequence: CASKLGGQETQYF. The CDR3 region has the DNA TGTGCCAGCAAGTTAGGCGGCCAAGAGACCCAGTACTTC.

Ten or more counts support this clonotype. The chain is built from TRBV7-8 and TRBJ2-1, with 12 bases that match TRBD2. The ends lost 7 bases at V and 4 bases at J; junction bases unmatched: 5. Germline V gene sequence: CDR1 SGHVS, CDR2 FQNEAQ. The CDR3 runs 15 residues. This chain's CDR3 is CASIRTSGEYNEQFF. CDR3 DNA sequence: TGTGCCAGCATAAGGACTAGCGGGGAGTACAATGAGCAGTTCTTC.

This chain connects TRBV20-1 to TRBJ2-5; 15 bases map to TRBD2. J was trimmed by 5 bases and V by 6 bases; bases with no gene match: 7. This CDR3 region has 15 residues. Germline V gene lookup returns CDR1 DFQATT and CDR2 SNEGSKA (reference sequence). This CDR3 reads CSAEGLAGGVETQYF. In nucleotides, the CDR3 is TGCAGTGCGGAAGGACTAGCGGGAGGGGTGGAGACCCAGTACTTC.

This clonotype was seen many times. A read error may explain this, as a much larger clone is one base away. This chain connects TRBV19 to TRBJ2-1; TRBD1 matches at 10 bases. The germline gives CDR1 LNHDA, CDR2 SQIVND (reference sequence). This CDR3 spans 18 amino acids. The CDR3 DNA reads as TGTGCCAGTAGTTTCTCTGGGGACAGGGGTAGCTCCTACAATGAGCCGTTCTTC. This codes for CASSFSGDRGSSYNEPFF.

The rearrangement links TRBV6-2 or TRBV6-3 to TRBJ2-1; 14 bases align to TRBD2. This CDR3 has 18 residues. J lost 8 bases, V lost 3 bases, and 12 bases had no gene match. CDR1 and CDR2 (germline): MNHEY, SVGEGT. In DNA form, the CDR3 reads TGTGCCAGCAGTTATTCCGGGACTAGCGGGAGATGGTTCGATGAGCAGTTCTTC. Translation: CASSYSGTSGRWFDEQFF.

This clonotype was detected only once. This chain links TRBV7-8 with TRBJ2-1, with 10 bases aligning to TRBD1. CDR3 size: 16 residues. The trim removed 4 bases at V and 0 bases at J, leaving 3 bases unmatched. Germline CDR1 SGHVS, CDR2 FQNEAQ. DNA for the CDR3: TGTGCCAGCAGCTCAAGGACAGGGGGCTCCTACAATGAGCAGTTCTTC. Its protein is CASSSRTGGSYNEQFF.

This clonotype was seen repeatedly, ten times or more. V usage is TRBV6-5 and J usage is TRBJ1-5; D remains unclear. In germline, CDR1 is MNHEY, CDR2 SVGAGI. The CDR3 runs to 13 residues. Trimming stripped 4 bases from V and 6 bases from J, with 10 bases between. The chain's CDR3 is CASSSRRTQPQHF. In DNA form, the CDR3 reads TGTGCCAGCAGTTCTCGGCGAACTCAGCCCCAGCATTTT.

The V call is TRBV12-3 or TRBV12-4, the J call TRBJ2-7, with 12 bases lining up with TRBD2. V shed 2 bases and J 6 bases; nucleotides not matched to a gene: 5. The CDR3 spans 15 residues. CDR3 sequence (DNA): TGTGCCAGCAGTTTAATTGGGACTAGCGGGCTCGAGCAGTACTTC. The encoded protein is CASSLIGTSGLEQYF.

This chain uses TRBV10-3 with TRBJ2-7; D unclear. Germline V lookup: CDR1 ENHRY, CDR2 SYGVKD. Trimming left V 10 bases short and J 2 bases short, with 18 bases between. The CDR3 runs 14 residues. The CDR3 sequence: CATTPSVGTYEQYV. DNA for the CDR3: TGTGCCACCACCCCCAGCGTAGGGACCTACGAGCAGTACGTC.

The genes are TRBV6-5 and TRBJ2-7; 9 bases align to TRBD1. CDR1 and CDR2 from the germline V gene are MNHEY and SVGAGI. This CDR3 contains 14 residues. V was pared by 6 bases and J by 0 bases, with 3 bases of the junction left unmatched. The CDR3 protein is CASSRDRASYEQYF. CDR3 nucleotides: TGTGCCAGCAGCCGGGACAGGGCCTCCTACGAGCAGTACTTC.

At least ten counts were recorded for this clonotype. A read error may explain this, as a much larger clone is one base away. This sequence joins TRBV9 and TRBJ2-7; D perhaps matches TRBD2 (6 bases). The CDR3 loop spans 13 amino acids. Germline V lookup: CDR1 SGDLS, CDR2 YYNGEE. The CDR3 region has the DNA TGTGCCAACAGCGTGGAGGGATCATACGAGCAGTCCTTC. As protein: CANSVEGSYEQSF.

CDR3 amino acids: CASRRTGMNTEAFF. CDR3 DNA sequence: TGTGCCAGCAGACGGACAGGCATGAACACTGAAGCTTTCTTT. J is TRBJ1-1 and V is TRBV27, with 7 bases aligning to TRBD1. V shed 6 bases and J 0 bases; nucleotides not matched to a gene: 4. Looked up from germline, CDR1 is MNHEY and CDR2 is SMNVEV (reference sequence). This CDR3 is built from 14 residues.

This chain uses TRBV7-9 with TRBJ2-7; 14 positions agree with TRBD2. The CDR3 is made up of 17 amino acids. V trimming: 1 base; J trimming: 4 bases; junction bases outside the gene matches: 6. From germline, CDR1 is SEHNR and CDR2 FQNEAQ (reference sequence). CDR3 coding DNA: TGTGCCAGCAGCTTAGAGGGGACTAGCGGGAGCAGGTACGAGCAGTACTTC. The encoded protein is CASSLEGTSGSRYEQYF.